This T cell receptor (beta chain) originates from a study of patients and donors after allogeneic stem cell transplantation. TCRdb recomputed calls from the RT-PCR reads with MiXCR, one row per CDR3 protein. Among some 880,000 distinct CDR3 sequences listed, over 15% were seen once. This clonotype was detected only a few times. V was cut by 2 bases and J by 5 bases, with 9 bases left in between. The germline V gene has CDR1 MNHEY and CDR2 SVGAGI. The CDR3 loop spans 13 amino acids. Sequencing was performed on blood, either unsorted or a sorted T cell fraction (not recorded which). This sequence originates from a human donor who was either an allogeneic HSCT recipient or a stem cell or donor lymphocyte infusion donor (not recorded which). It is not recorded whose cells these are; they may come from a transplant donor. This chain uses TRBV6-5 with TRBJ2-5; TRBD1 might be the D (6 bases). Here the CDR3 DNA reads TGTGCCAGCAGTTACGAGGGGGTCGAGACCCAGTACTTC. Translated: CASSYEGVETQYF.